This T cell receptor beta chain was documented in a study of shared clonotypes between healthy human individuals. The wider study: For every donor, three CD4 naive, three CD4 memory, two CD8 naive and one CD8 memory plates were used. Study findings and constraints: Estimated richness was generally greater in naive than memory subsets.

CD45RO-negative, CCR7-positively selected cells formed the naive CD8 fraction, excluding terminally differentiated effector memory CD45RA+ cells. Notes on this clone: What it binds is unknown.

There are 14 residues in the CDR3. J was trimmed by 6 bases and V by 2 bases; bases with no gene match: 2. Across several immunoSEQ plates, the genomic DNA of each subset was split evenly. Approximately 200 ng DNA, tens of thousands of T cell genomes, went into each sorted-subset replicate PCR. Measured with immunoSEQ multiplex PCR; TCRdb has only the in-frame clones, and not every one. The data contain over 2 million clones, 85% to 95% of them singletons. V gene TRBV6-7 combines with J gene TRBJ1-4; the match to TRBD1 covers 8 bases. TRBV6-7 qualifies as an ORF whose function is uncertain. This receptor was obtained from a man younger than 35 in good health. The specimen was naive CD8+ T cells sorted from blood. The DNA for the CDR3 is TGTGCCAGCAGTTACACAGGGGGAGATGAAAAACTGTTTTTT. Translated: CASSYTGGDEKLFF.